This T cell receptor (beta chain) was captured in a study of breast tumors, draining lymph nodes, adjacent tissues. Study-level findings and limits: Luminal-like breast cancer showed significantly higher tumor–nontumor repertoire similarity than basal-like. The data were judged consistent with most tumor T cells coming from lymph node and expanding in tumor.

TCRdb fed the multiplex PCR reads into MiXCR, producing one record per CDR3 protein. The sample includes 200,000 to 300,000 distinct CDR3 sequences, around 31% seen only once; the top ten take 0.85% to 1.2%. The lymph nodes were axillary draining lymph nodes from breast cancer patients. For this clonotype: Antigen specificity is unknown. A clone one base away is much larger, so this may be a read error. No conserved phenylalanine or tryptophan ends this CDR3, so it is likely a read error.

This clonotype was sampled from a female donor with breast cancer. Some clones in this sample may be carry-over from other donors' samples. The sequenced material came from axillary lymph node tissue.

CDR3 sequence reads: CASSEDSGPYNEQFL. The CDR3 coding sequence is TGTGCCAGCAGTGAGGATAGCGGGCCCTACAATGAGCAGTTCCTC. The chain is built from TRBV2 and TRBJ2-1, with 7 bases that match TRBD2. CDR1 SNHLY and CDR2 FYNNEI come from the germline V gene. There are 15 residues in the CDR3. V lost 3 bases and J lost 2; bases outside the gene matches: 4.